Listed here are 5 T cell receptor beta chains from one sample, sequenced in a study of CD4 and CD8 cells across lung adenocarcinoma regions. TCRdb re-derived calls from the PCR reads in MiXCR, one entry per CDR3 protein. This sample has several thousand distinct CDR3 sequences, with roughly 60% found just once. The sample taken for sequencing was CD4+ T cells from the center of a lung tumor. Receptor source: a male donor with lung adenocarcinoma. The CD4 and CD8 labels of this study may be unreliable.

By share of the sample, this clonotype is large. This rearrangement joins TRBV6-1 to TRBJ2-3; 9 positions agree with TRBD1. The CDR3 has 14 amino acids. Trimming removed 4 bases from V and 3 bases from J; junction bases left unmatched: 2. Germline assignment: CDR1 MNHNS and CDR2 SASEGT. The CDR3 loop reads CASSGGQGTDTQYF. CDR3 nucleotides: TGTGCCAGCAGTGGAGGACAGGGGACAGATACGCAGTATTTT.

The sample holds a few counts of this clonotype. The V gene is TRBV27, the J gene TRBJ2-1; 9 nucleotides line up with TRBD1. CDR1 and CDR2 (germline): MNHEY, SMNVEV (reference sequence). V lost 2 bases to trimming and J lost 7 bases; unmatched junction nucleotides: 6. The CDR3 has 15 residues. The CDR3 reads CASSLVGTGLNEQFF. The CDR3 DNA follows: TGTGCCAGCAGTTTAGTCGGGACAGGGCTAAATGAGCAGTTCTTC.

The rearrangement links TRBV3-1 to TRBJ2-1, with TRBD2 identical over 10 bases. The CDR3 is made up of 16 amino acids. Germline V gene lookup returns CDR1 LGHDT and CDR2 YNNKEL (reference sequence). J was trimmed by 8 bases and V by 2 bases; bases with no gene match: 9. The CDR3 region is CASSQRRPAGGDEQFF. Here the CDR3 DNA reads TGTGCCAGCAGCCAACGGAGGCCAGCGGGAGGGGATGAGCAGTTCTTC.

This clonotype occurred a few times. The chain recombines TRBV27 with TRBJ2-1; 9 nucleotides line up with TRBD2. In germline, CDR1 is MNHEY, CDR2 SMNVEV (reference sequence). With V trimmed by 6 bases and J by 7 bases, 7 bases remained unmatched. The CDR3 runs to 14 residues. The CDR3 DNA reads TGTGCCAGCAGCTTAGCGGGAGATAGGAATGAGCAGTTCTTC. Protein sequence: CASSLAGDRNEQFF.

The chain recombines TRBV7-9 with TRBJ1-1; possibly TRBD1 for D (5 bases). Trimming cost V 5 bases and J 3 bases, with 16 bases left between them. Germline V gives CDR1 SEHNR, CDR2 FQNEAQ (reference sequence). The CDR3 has 15 amino acids. CDR3 bases: TGTGCCAGCAGCCCCCGGTCAGGGTCGGACACTGAAGCTTTCTTT. The encoded protein is CASSPRSGSDTEAFF.